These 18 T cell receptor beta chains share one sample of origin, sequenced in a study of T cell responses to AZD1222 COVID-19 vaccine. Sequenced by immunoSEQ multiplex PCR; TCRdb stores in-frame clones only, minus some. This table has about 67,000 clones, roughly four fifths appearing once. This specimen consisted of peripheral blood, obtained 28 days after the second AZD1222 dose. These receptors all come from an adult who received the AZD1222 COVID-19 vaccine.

The CDR3 reads CASSILRYTEAFF. The CDR3 DNA reads TGTGCCAGTAGTATATTGAGGTACACTGAAGCTTTCTTT. The chain has TRBV19 and TRBJ1-1; D gene ambiguous. The germline V and J ends were trimmed by 2 bases and 3 bases, with 7 bases remaining between them. This CDR3 region has 13 residues. CDR1 and CDR2 from the germline V gene are LNHDA and SQIVND (reference sequence). Supplemented by reference TRBV19 and TRBJ1-1, the full variable domain reads DGGITQSPKYLFRKEGQNVTLSCEQNLNHDAMYWYRQDPGQGLRLIYYSQIVNDFQKGDIAEGYSVSREKKESFPLTVTSAQKNPTAFYLCASSILRYTEAFFGQGTRLTVV.

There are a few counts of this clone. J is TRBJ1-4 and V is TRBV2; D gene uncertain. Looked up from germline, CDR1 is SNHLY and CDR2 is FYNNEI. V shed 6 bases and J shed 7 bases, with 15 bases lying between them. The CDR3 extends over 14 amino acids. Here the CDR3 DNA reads TGTGCCAGCAGCCGGGGTGGGAGGGTTGAAAAACTGTTTTTT. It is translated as CASSRGGRVEKLFF.

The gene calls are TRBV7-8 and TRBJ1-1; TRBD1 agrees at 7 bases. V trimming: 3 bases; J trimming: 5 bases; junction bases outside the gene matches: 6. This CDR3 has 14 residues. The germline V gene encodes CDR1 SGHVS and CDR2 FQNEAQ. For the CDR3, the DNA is TGTGCCAGCAGCTTCGACAGGGCAGTAACTGAAGCTTTCTTT. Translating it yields CASSFDRAVTEAFF.

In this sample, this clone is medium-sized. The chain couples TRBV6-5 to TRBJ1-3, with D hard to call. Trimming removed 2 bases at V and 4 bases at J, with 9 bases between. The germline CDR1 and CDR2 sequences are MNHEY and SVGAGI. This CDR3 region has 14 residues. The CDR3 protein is CASSYGEGGNTIYF. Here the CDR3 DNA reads TGTGCCAGCAGTTACGGGGAGGGAGGAAACACCATATATTTT.

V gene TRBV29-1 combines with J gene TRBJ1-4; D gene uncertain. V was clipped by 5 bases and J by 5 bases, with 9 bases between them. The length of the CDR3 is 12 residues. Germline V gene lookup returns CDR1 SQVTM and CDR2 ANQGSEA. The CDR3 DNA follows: TGCAGCGTTCGATATGGGAATGAAAAACTGTTTTTT. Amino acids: CSVRYGNEKLFF.

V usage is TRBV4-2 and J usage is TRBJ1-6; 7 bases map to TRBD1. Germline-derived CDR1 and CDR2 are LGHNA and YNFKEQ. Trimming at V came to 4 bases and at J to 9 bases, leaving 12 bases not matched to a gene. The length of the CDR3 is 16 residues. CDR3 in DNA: TGTGCCAGCAGCCCCCTCCCAGAGGGGGCGGTTTCACCCCTCCACTTT. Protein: CASSPLPEGAVSPLHF.

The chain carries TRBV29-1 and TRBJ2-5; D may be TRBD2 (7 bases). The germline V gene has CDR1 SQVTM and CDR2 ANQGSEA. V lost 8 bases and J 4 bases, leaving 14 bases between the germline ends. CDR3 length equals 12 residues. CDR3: CSFGGAGETQYF. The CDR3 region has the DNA TGCAGCTTTGGGGGGGCCGGAGAGACCCAGTACTTC.

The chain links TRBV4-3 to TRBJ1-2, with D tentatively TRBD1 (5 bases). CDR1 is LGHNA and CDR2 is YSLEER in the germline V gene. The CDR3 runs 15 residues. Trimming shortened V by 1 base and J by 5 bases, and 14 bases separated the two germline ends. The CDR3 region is CASSQGPGEGYGYTF. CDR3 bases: TGCGCCAGCAGCCAAGGGCCCGGGGAGGGGTATGGCTACACCTTC.

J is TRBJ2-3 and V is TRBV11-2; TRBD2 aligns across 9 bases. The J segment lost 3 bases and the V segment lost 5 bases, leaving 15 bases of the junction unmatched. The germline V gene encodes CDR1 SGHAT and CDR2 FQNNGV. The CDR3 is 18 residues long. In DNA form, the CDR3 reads TGTGCCAGCAGCCCATTCCGAGGTAGCGGGGGAGGGACAGATACGCAGTATTTT. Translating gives CASSPFRGSGGGTDTQYF.

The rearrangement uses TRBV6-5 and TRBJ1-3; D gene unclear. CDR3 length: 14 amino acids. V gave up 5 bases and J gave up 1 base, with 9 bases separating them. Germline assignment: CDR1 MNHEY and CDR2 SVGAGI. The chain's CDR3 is CASSLTDSGNTIYF. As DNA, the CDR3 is TGTGCCAGCAGTCTGACGGATTCTGGAAACACCATATATTTT.

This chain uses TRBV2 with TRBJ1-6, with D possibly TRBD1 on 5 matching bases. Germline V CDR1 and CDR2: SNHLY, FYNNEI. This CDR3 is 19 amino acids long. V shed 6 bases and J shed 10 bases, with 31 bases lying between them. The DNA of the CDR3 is TGTGCCAGCAGCCTCCTCCGCGCGGCAGGGATCACCCAAGGGTCACCCCTCCACTTT. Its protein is CASSLLRAAGITQGSPLHF.

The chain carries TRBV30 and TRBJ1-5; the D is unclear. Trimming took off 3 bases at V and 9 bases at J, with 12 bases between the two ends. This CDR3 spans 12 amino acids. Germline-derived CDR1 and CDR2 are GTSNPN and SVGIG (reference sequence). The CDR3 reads CAWRRTSGPQHF. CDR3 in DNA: TGTGCCTGGAGACGTACGTCTGGGCCCCAGCATTTT. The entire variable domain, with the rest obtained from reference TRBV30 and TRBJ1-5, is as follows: SQTIHQWPATLVQPVGSPLSLECTVEGTSNPNLYWYRQAAGRGLQLLFYSVGIGQISSEVPQNLSASRPQDRQFILSSKKLLLSDSGFYLCAWRRTSGPQHFGDGTRLSIL.

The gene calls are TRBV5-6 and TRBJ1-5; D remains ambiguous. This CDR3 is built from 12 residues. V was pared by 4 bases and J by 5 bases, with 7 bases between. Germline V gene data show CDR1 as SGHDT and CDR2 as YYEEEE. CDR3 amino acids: CASSRWDQPQHF. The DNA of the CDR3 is TGTGCCAGCAGCCGATGGGATCAGCCCCAGCATTTT.

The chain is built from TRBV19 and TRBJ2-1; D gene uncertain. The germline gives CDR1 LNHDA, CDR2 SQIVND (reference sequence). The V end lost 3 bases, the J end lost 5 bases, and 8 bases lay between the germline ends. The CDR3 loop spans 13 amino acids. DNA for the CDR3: TGTGCCAGTAGTATCCAGATGCACAATGAGCAGTTCTTC. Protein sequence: CASSIQMHNEQFF. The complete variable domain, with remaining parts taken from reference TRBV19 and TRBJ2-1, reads DGGITQSPKYLFRKEGQNVTLSCEQNLNHDAMYWYRQDPGQGLRLIYYSQIVNDFQKGDIAEGYSVSREKKESFPLTVTSAQKNPTAFYLCASSIQMHNEQFFGPGTRLTVL.

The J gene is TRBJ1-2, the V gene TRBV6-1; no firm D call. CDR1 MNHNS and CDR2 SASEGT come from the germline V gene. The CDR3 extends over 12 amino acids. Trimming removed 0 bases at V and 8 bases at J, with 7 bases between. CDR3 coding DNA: TGTGCCAGCAGTGAAGCGCGAGGGGGCTACACCTTC. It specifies CASSEARGGYTF.

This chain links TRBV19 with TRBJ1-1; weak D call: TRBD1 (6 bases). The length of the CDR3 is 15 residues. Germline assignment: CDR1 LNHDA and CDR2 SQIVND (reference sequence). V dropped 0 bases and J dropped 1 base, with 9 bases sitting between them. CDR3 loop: CASSIDGGQNTEAFF. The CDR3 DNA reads TGTGCCAGTAGTATAGACGGGGGCCAGAACACTGAAGCTTTCTTT.

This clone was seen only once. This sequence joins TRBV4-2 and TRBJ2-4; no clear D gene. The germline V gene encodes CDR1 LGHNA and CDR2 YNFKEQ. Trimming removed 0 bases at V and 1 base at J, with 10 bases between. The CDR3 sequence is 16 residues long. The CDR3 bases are TGTGCCAGCAGCCAAGACGGGTCGCTTGCCAAAAACATTCAGTACTTC. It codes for CASSQDGSLAKNIQYF.

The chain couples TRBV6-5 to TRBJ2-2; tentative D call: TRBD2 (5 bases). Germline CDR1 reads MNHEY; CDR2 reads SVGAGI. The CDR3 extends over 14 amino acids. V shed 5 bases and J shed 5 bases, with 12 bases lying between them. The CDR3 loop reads CASSTWGVTGELFF. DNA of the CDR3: TGTGCCAGCAGTACCTGGGGAGTAACCGGGGAGCTGTTTTTT.